The source of this T cell receptor beta chain is a study of T cells in Graves' hyperthyroidism and ophthalmopathy. About the research overall: Prior to any treatment, at the point of initial diagnosis, peripheral blood was collected.

Regions amplified from RNA transcripts were the TCR beta CDR3 regions. The primer set for the first-round RT-PCR of the TCR CDR3 was HTBI. TCRdb ran MiXCR on the multiplex PCR reads and lists one entry per CDR3 protein. The table records 200,000 to 250,000 distinct CDR3 sequences, under 20% of them present only once. Study outcomes and limitations: Among clonotypes expanded in thyroid above 0.001, most were also found in blood. Ophthalmopathy prediction by the model preceded onset by a median about 6.3 months.

Uncontrolled infection, other autoimmune disease, pregnancy or lactation barred patients from enrollment. As concerns this clonotype: Its antigen is undetermined. A much larger clone differs by one base, so this may be a read error.

This TCR was sampled from a man in his forties or fifties with Graves' hyperthyroidism. Sequencing was performed on blood.

The CDR3 spells CASSSPIRLWCGYTF. Written as DNA, the CDR3 is TGTGCCAGCAGTTCCCCAATTAGGCTGTGGTGTGGCTACACCTTC. The chain has TRBV12-3 or TRBV12-4 and TRBJ1-2; D not certain. CDR3 size: 15 residues. Trimming pared 4 bases from V and 7 bases from J, leaving 19 bases between.